Listed below are T cell receptor beta chains from one sample, sequenced in a study of T cells in Graves' hyperthyroidism and ophthalmopathy. TCRdb re-called the multiplex PCR reads with MiXCR, one entry per CDR3 protein. The sample has about 720,000 distinct CDR3 sequences, roughly 17% seen once. The sequencing input was blood. The source is a man aged 18 to 30 with Graves' hyperthyroidism. CDR3s include the opening cysteine and the closing phenylalanine or tryptophan. The order of the fields is clone size, V gene, J gene, D gene, CDR3 DNA, CDR3 protein. D genes are given only for firm matches. A row's size may be missing; if present it is once, few, many or a size class.

size: few
V: TRBV20-1
J: TRBJ1-1
D: .
DNA: TGCAGTGCTAACAGGGTGAACACTGAAGCTTTCTTT
CDR3: CSANRVNTEAFF

size: few
V: TRBV29-1
J: TRBJ2-3
D: .
DNA: TGCAGCGTTGAAGCACCCAGGACTTCTAGCACAGATACGCAGTATTTT
CDR3: CSVEAPRTSSTDTQYF

size: .
V: TRBV28
J: TRBJ1-1
D: TRBD1
DNA: TGTGCCAGCCGAGCACAGGGGAGGCGGGAAGCTTTCTTT
CDR3: CASRAQGRREAFF

size: .
V: TRBV20-1
J: TRBJ2-7
D: TRBD1
DNA: TGCAGTGCTAGAGATCCCCAGGGGGCTGGAAACGAGCAGTACTTC
CDR3: CSARDPQGAGNEQYF

size: many
V: TRBV7-9
J: TRBJ2-3
D: .
DNA: TGTGCCAGCAGCCTCCCCCCCGGGGATACGCAGTATTTT
CDR3: CASSLPPGDTQYF

size: many
V: TRBV6-2/TRBV6-3
J: TRBJ1-6
D: TRBD1
DNA: TGTGCCAGCAGAGACAGGGGAAGGGGGAAGGACCTCCACTTT
CDR3: CASRDRGRGKDLHF

size: many
V: TRBV18
J: TRBJ2-3
D: TRBD2
DNA: TGTGCCAGCTCACAACTAGCGGGAGGCACAGATACGCAGTATTTT
CDR3: CASSQLAGGTDTQYF

size: many
V: TRBV5-5
J: TRBJ2-1
D: .
DNA: TGTGCCAGCAGCTTGGGTACGGGGGATGAGCAGTTCTTC
CDR3: CASSLGTGDEQFF

size: .
V: TRBV9
J: TRBJ2-1
D: TRBD2
DNA: TGTGCCAGCAGCGTGGGACTACGCGACAATGAGCAGTTCTTC
CDR3: CASSVGLRDNEQFF

size: few
V: TRBV5-8
J: TRBJ2-7
D: .
DNA: TGTGCCAGCAGCTTTCAGCAGGGGAGCGAGCAGTACTTC
CDR3: CASSFQQGSEQYF

size: many
V: TRBV7-2
J: TRBJ2-7
D: TRBD2
DNA: TGTGCCAGCAGCCGCGGGGGAGGCTACGAGCAGTACTTC
CDR3: CASSRGGGYEQYF

size: .
V: TRBV10-3
J: TRBJ2-1
D: TRBD1
DNA: TGTGCCATGGGGACAGGGGGTATTGATGAGCAGTTCTTC
CDR3: CAMGTGGIDEQFF

size: .
V: TRBV27
J: TRBJ2-2
D: .
DNA: TGTGCCAGCAGTTTAGACACCCCACCCAACACCGGGGAGCTGTTTTTT
CDR3: CASSLDTPPNTGELFF

size: many
V: TRBV28
J: TRBJ2-7
D: TRBD1
DNA: TGTGCCAGCCGGGACAGGGTGGTCTACGAGCAGTACTTC
CDR3: CASRDRVVYEQYF

size: many
V: TRBV5-1
J: TRBJ1-6
D: .
DNA: TGCGCCAGCAGCTTGGTCGGGCAAAATTCACCCCTCCACTTT
CDR3: CASSLVGQNSPLHF

size: once
V: TRBV6-2/TRBV6-3
J: TRBJ1-4
D: .
DNA: TGTGCCAGCAGTTACTCCACGGGACACGGGAAACTGTTTTTT
CDR3: CASSYSTGHGKLFF

size: .
V: TRBV5-1
J: TRBJ2-3
D: .
DNA: TGCGCCAGCACCGATAGCGGTGGCCCAGATACGCAGTATTTT
CDR3: CASTDSGGPDTQYF

size: .
V: TRBV27
J: TRBJ2-1
D: TRBD2
DNA: TGTGCCAGCAGTTTAAATCCGCTAGCGGGTATGATAGGTGAGCAGTTCTTC
CDR3: CASSLNPLAGMIGEQFF